Detailed here is one T cell receptor beta chain. This record belongs to a study of blood T cell repertoires in COVID-19. The table came from immunoSEQ multiplex PCR; TCRdb's copy has only in-frame clones and leaves some out. The repertoire consists of roughly 210,000 clones, with approximately 80% occurring once and the leading ten covering roughly a tenth. Between the trimmed V and J ends, which lost 4 bases and 1 base, there was a span of 15 bases. The germline V gene encodes CDR1 LGHDT and CDR2 YNNKEL (reference sequence). The CDR3 runs 16 residues. The rearrangement links TRBV3-1 (or the pseudogene TRBV3-2) to TRBJ2-3; possible D gene TRBD2, 6 bases. Sequenced: peripheral blood. This clonotype was obtained from a woman aged 80 or over with COVID-19, enrolled during active disease. The CDR3: CASSPGGGGGTDTQYF. The DNA for the CDR3 is TGTGCCAGCAGCCCAGGCGGAGGCGGGGGCACAGATACGCAGTATTTT.